What follows are 32 T cell receptor beta chains derived from one specimen sequenced in a study of metastatic and nonmetastatic thyroid tumors (TCRdb year 2020). No treatment had been received by any patient before thyroid surgery. Libraries came from PCR. Sequencing used an Illumina HiSeq 4000. Using fastp at Q25 and MiXCR, TCRdb reprocessed the public reads and kept productive beta chains. This sample gives approximately 9,700 clones in total; 32% of them show up just once. More than 4.5% of the sample belongs to the ten largest clones. Sequenced: tumor tissue. Source of these receptors: a female donor with papillary thyroid cancer or a benign thyroid nodule (not recorded which). Some clones in this sample may be carry-over from other donors' samples.

The chain carries TRBV12-3 or TRBV12-4 and TRBJ2-7; maybe TRBD1 (5 bases). V was trimmed by 8 bases and J by 1 base, leaving 12 bases between them. CDR3 size: 13 residues. The CDR3 spells CASRGAGSYEQYF. CDR3 DNA sequence: TGTGCCAGCCGTGGGGCTGGGTCCTACGAGCAGTACTTC.

This clone is medium-sized in the sample. This same CDR3 is encoded by further DNA sequences in the sample. This rearrangement joins TRBV6-1 to TRBJ2-2; 7 bases map to TRBD2. The CDR3 sequence is 15 residues long. Unmatched junction bases numbered 3, after V lost 5 bases and J lost 0 bases. From germline, CDR1 is MNHNS and CDR2 SASEGT. CDR3 in DNA: TGTGCCAGCAGTTCGGGACTATCGAACACCGGGGAGCTGTTTTTT. Its protein is CASSSGLSNTGELFF.

J is TRBJ2-1 and V is TRBV20-1; possibly TRBD2 for D (5 bases). The CDR3 extends over 13 amino acids. The germline V gene has CDR1 DFQATT and CDR2 SNEGSKA (reference sequence). Trimming took off 5 bases at V and 8 bases at J, with 16 bases between the two ends. The CDR3 DNA reads TGCAGTGCTGGCTATAGCGCCCTCGATGAGCAGTTCTTC. Translation: CSAGYSALDEQFF.

This clone was seen ten or more times. The chain recombines TRBV11-3 with TRBJ2-5, with TRBD2 as a possible D gene (6 bases). Germline V gene data show CDR1 as SGHNT and CDR2 as YENEEA. The V end lost 5 bases, the J end lost 5 bases, and 12 bases lay between the germline ends. This CDR3 comprises 13 residues. The CDR3 is CASSQGRGETQYF. The CDR3 DNA sequence: TGTGCCAGCAGCCAGGGCCGGGGGGAGACCCAGTACTTC.

The rearrangement joins TRBV9 to TRBJ2-3; 9 bases fit TRBD2. The germline V gene has CDR1 SGDLS and CDR2 YYNGEE. Trimming at V came to 1 base and at J to 6 bases, leaving 9 bases not matched to a gene. This CDR3 is 16 amino acids long. The CDR3, as DNA: TGTGCCAGCAGCGTACTAGCGGGATGGATCACGGATACGCAGTATTTT. This translates into CASSVLAGWITDTQYF.

This clone was recorded a few times. V gene TRBV7-9 combines with J gene TRBJ2-7, with D maybe TRBD1 (5 bases). V lost 5 bases and J 3 bases, leaving 11 bases between the germline ends. Germline CDR1 SEHNR, CDR2 FQNEAQ (reference sequence). CDR3 size: 13 residues. The CDR3 nucleotides are TGTGCCAGCAGCAGCCGACAGCTCTACGAGCAGTACTTC. Translation: CASSSRQLYEQYF.

The chain combines TRBV20-1 with TRBJ2-7; 11 bases are a match to TRBD2. The CDR3 is made up of 14 amino acids. V gave up 6 bases and J gave up 4 bases; unmatched junction bases: 8. Germline values: CDR1 DFQATT, CDR2 SNEGSKA (reference sequence). The CDR3 nucleotides read TGCAGTGCCGATTCCGGGACTAGCGGATACGAGCAGTACTTC. This encodes CSADSGTSGYEQYF.

On this clone itself: A junction end diverges from the germline sequence, so it may reflect a read error. The chain has TRBV27 and TRBJ2-7; perhaps D is TRBD1 or TRBD2 (6 bases each). The V gene's germline CDR1 is MNHEY and CDR2 SMNVEV (reference sequence). This CDR3 region has 17 residues. The CDR3 loop reads CASSLFGRGRSSGEQYF. For the CDR3, the DNA is TGTGCCAGCAGCTTATTCGGTCGGGGGCGATCTTCTGGAGAGCAGTACTTC.

This clone was seen repeatedly, ten times or more. The CDR3 DNA follows: TGCAGTGCTAGAGGGACAACCTACGAGCAGTACTTC. It codes for CSARGTTYEQYF. The gene calls are TRBV20-1 and TRBJ2-7; D may be TRBD1 (5 bases). This CDR3 is built from 12 residues. Germline CDR1 reads DFQATT; CDR2 reads SNEGSKA (reference sequence). The V end lost 1 base, the J end lost 2 bases, and 6 bases lay between the germline ends.

This clone rates as medium-sized. One end of the junction fails to match germline, which may point to a read error. This chain uses TRBV19 with TRBJ2-1; 8 bases agree with TRBD2. CDR1 and CDR2 from the germline V gene are LNHDA and SQIVND (reference sequence). This CDR3 has 14 residues. Here the CDR3 reads CASSISAVETSVLF. CDR3 in DNA: TGTGCCAGTAGTATTAGCGCCGTAGAGACTAGCGTACTCTTC.

In this sample, this clone is medium-sized (0.01 to 0.1%). CDR3 nucleotides: TGTGCCAGCGCAATAGACTGGAATGAGCAGTTCTTC. It is translated as CASAIDWNEQFF. J is TRBJ2-1 and V is TRBV2; D call uncertain. The CDR3 consists of 12 residues. Germline values: CDR1 SNHLY, CDR2 FYNNEI. The germline V and J ends were trimmed by 8 bases and 7 bases, with 12 bases remaining between them.

This clone was seen a few times. This chain connects TRBV20-1 to TRBJ2-1; 7 bases align to TRBD1. V was pared by 2 bases and J by 4 bases, with 5 bases of the junction left unmatched. CDR3 length equals 14 residues. Germline loops: CDR1 DFQATT, CDR2 SNEGSKA (reference sequence). As DNA, the CDR3 is TGCAGTGCTAGATCTAAGGACAGGTACAATGAGCAGTTCTTC. It translates to CSARSKDRYNEQFF.

This clone was seen a few times. This CDR3 is CASSFGTGGTRRRYHQYF. The CDR3 DNA reads TGTGCCAGCAGTTTCGGGACAGGGGGCACACGGCGGAGATACCATCAGTACTTC. The chain couples TRBV28 to TRBJ2-7; 12 nucleotides match TRBD1. V shed 3 bases and J 10 bases; nucleotides not matched to a gene: 19. The CDR3 consists of 18 residues. From germline, CDR1 is MDHEN and CDR2 SYDVKM.

This clone is judged medium-sized. V usage is TRBV20-1 and J usage is TRBJ1-5; D gene ambiguous. The CDR3 is 12 residues long. V lost 6 bases, J lost 3 bases, and 9 bases lay in between. Germline CDR1 is DFQATT and CDR2 is SNEGSKA (reference sequence). CDR3 DNA: TGCAGTGCCCAGACAATCAATCAGCCCCAGCATTTT. Amino acids: CSAQTINQPQHF.

V and J are TRBV14 and TRBJ1-2; 9 bases are shared with TRBD1. This CDR3 contains 15 residues. The germline V gene encodes CDR1 SGHDN and CDR2 FVKESK. Losses at the gene ends were 3 bases for V and 8 bases for J; bases not matched to a gene: 10. CDR3 nucleotide sequence: TGTGCCAGCAGCCAGTACCAAGGACAGGGGAAGGGCTACACCTTC. Protein product: CASSQYQGQGKGYTF.

The gene calls are TRBV5-1 and TRBJ2-1; no reliable D call. V was trimmed by 2 bases and J by 4 bases, leaving 13 bases between them. The CDR3 spans 15 residues. Germline V CDR1 and CDR2: SGHRS, YFSETQ. The CDR3 region is CASSLESAPYNEQFF. The CDR3 coding sequence is TGCGCCAGCAGCTTAGAGTCAGCTCCGTACAATGAGCAGTTCTTC.

This clone was picked up a small number of times. The chain carries TRBV6-5 and TRBJ2-7; D perhaps matches TRBD1 (5 bases). Germline V lookup: CDR1 MNHEY, CDR2 SVGAGI. V was pared by 2 bases and J by 1 base, with 6 bases between. The CDR3 consists of 13 residues. The CDR3 bases are TGTGCCAGCAGTTACCAGGGTTCCTACGAGCAGTACTTC. Encoded protein: CASSYQGSYEQYF.

This clone was seen a handful of times. Compared with germline, one end of the junction differs, possibly owing to a read error. The DNA for the CDR3 is TGTGCCAGCAGTTACTCGTTGGTAGGAGCAACTAATGAAAAACTGTTTTTT. This encodes CASSYSLVGATNEKLFF. This chain links TRBV6-4 with TRBJ1-4; the D is unclear. The CDR3 is 17 residues long. Germline CDR1 is MRHNA and CDR2 is SNTAGT.

V usage is TRBV30 and J usage is TRBJ2-7; D unresolved. V gave up 0 bases and J gave up 0 bases, with 12 bases separating them. Germline V CDR1 and CDR2: GTSNPN, SVGIG (reference sequence). The length of the CDR3 is 15 residues. The CDR3 DNA reads as TGTGCCTGGAGTGTACTACCCCAGAGCTCCTACGAGCAGTACTTC. Residues: CAWSVLPQSSYEQYF.

V gene TRBV28 combines with J gene TRBJ1-2; TRBD1 is a possible D gene (5 bases). The CDR3 is 13 residues long. Germline CDR1 reads MDHEN; CDR2 reads SYDVKM. V shed 3 bases and J shed 4 bases, with 9 bases lying between them. The CDR3: CASSFRVTYGYTF. CDR3 coding DNA: TGTGCCAGCAGTTTCAGGGTAACCTATGGCTACACCTTC.

This clone has only one observation. The chain links TRBV6-1 to TRBJ2-1; TRBD2 matches at 10 bases. The ends lost 4 bases at V and 7 bases at J; junction bases unmatched: 10. CDR1 MNHNS and CDR2 SASEGT come from the germline V gene. The CDR3 covers 16 residues. CDR3 in amino acids: CASSVGLAVIRNEQFF. CDR3 coding DNA: TGTGCCAGCAGTGTCGGACTAGCGGTAATTCGAAATGAGCAGTTCTTC.

This clone was seen more than once but under ten times. The chain is built from TRBV6-2 or TRBV6-3 and TRBJ2-1, with D tentatively TRBD2 (6 bases). V dropped 6 bases and J dropped 4 bases, with 25 bases sitting between them. The CDR3 has 18 residues. CDR1 is MNHEY and CDR2 is SVGEGT in the germline V gene. The CDR3 sequence is CASREGPGSPNKYNEQFF. The CDR3 DNA follows: TGTGCCAGCAGGGAGGGACCGGGCTCCCCGAATAAGTACAATGAGCAGTTCTTC.

This clone was counted many times. This may be a read error: a much more frequent sequence differs by one nucleotide. The chain employs TRBV29-1 and TRBJ2-7; D is undetermined. V dropped 8 bases and J dropped 5 bases, with 19 bases sitting between them. CDR1 and CDR2 (germline): SQVTM, ANQGSEA. This CDR3 is built from 13 residues. This chain's CDR3 is CSSSRTGTDEQYF. DNA of the CDR3: TGCAGCTCCTCTCGAACGGGTACGGACGAGCAGTACTTC.

This clone was observed at least ten times. As DNA, the CDR3 is TGTGCCAGCAGCAGCGGGAAGGATTACAATGAGCAGTTCTTC. The encoded protein is CASSSGKDYNEQFF. The chain recombines TRBV6-1 with TRBJ2-1, with 7 bases fitting TRBD2. This CDR3 has 14 amino acids. With V trimmed by 6 bases and J by 4 bases, 6 bases remained unmatched. Looked up from germline, CDR1 is MNHNS and CDR2 is SASEGT.

In this sample, this clone turned up a few times. The chain uses TRBV6-1 and TRBJ1-5; the D gene is possibly TRBD1 (5 bases). V lost 1 base, J lost 2 bases, and 9 bases lay in between. From germline, CDR1 is MNHNS and CDR2 SASEGT. The CDR3 has 15 residues. The CDR3 DNA follows: TGTGCCAGCAGTGAAGTCAGGGTAGGCAATCAGCCCCAGCATTTT. This gives the protein CASSEVRVGNQPQHF.

By sample fraction, this clone is medium-sized. This sequence joins TRBV20-1 and TRBJ2-1, with 8 positions matching TRBD2. The J segment lost 1 base and the V segment lost 6 bases, leaving 8 bases of the junction unmatched. This CDR3 is built from 15 residues. Per germline, CDR1 DFQATT and CDR2 SNEGSKA (reference sequence). CDR3 residues: CSAHTSGLSYNEQFF. CDR3 nucleotides: TGCAGTGCACATACTAGCGGTTTATCCTACAATGAGCAGTTCTTC.

V and J are TRBV30 and TRBJ1-1; the D is unclear. Looked up from germline, CDR1 is GTSNPN and CDR2 is SVGIG (reference sequence). This CDR3 region has 13 residues. Trimming took 1 base from V and 2 from J, leaving 8 bases between them. The CDR3 DNA reads as TGTGCCTGGAGTGCAGCGTTAAACACTGAAGCTTTCTTT. Translation gives CAWSAALNTEAFF.

This chain connects TRBV11-2 to TRBJ2-1, with 9 bases lining up with TRBD2. This CDR3 comprises 15 residues. Germline V CDR1 and CDR2: SGHAT, FQNNGV. V lost 1 base to trimming and J lost 7 bases; unmatched junction nucleotides: 5. The CDR3 protein is CASSLVSGSGNEQFF. In nucleotides, the CDR3 is TGTGCCAGCAGCTTAGTTAGCGGGAGTGGTAATGAGCAGTTCTTC.

This clone was observed a few times. The J gene is TRBJ2-7, the V gene TRBV19, with TRBD1 matching over 7 bases. The junction had 10 bases not matched to a gene; V was cut back by 5 bases and J by 3 bases. CDR1 is LNHDA, CDR2 SQIVND, per germline (reference sequence). The CDR3 loop spans 15 amino acids. The CDR3 region has the DNA TGTGCCAGTAGTTCCGGGGACAGCCGAAACTACGAGCAGTACTTC. Its translation is CASSSGDSRNYEQYF.

This clone was detected only a few times. The chain joins TRBV28 to TRBJ2-7; 10 bases agree with TRBD1. CDR3 length equals 13 residues. V was pared by 6 bases and J by 9 bases, with 8 bases of the junction left unmatched. Germline CDR1 reads MDHEN; CDR2 reads SYDVKM. DNA for the CDR3: TGTGCCAGCAGGAGACAGGGGGCGCCCGTGCAGTACTTC. Amino acid sequence: CASRRQGAPVQYF.

Worth noting for this clone: Mismatch with germline at one junction end may stem from a read error. The chain has TRBV7-3 and TRBJ2-1; 8 bases agree with TRBD2. The CDR3 covers 16 residues. The germline gives CDR1 SGHTA, CDR2 FQGTGA. DNA for the CDR3: TGTGACAGCAGCTTAAACGGGACTAGTGTCTACAATGAGCAGTTCTTC. Translated: CDSSLNGTSVYNEQFF.

As for this clone: Possible read error: a much larger clone is one base away. The chain carries TRBV6-6 and TRBJ2-1; D is unresolved. Germline V lookup: CDR1 MNHNY, CDR2 SVGAGI (reference sequence). This CDR3 has 16 amino acids. The CDR3 region has the DNA TGTGCCAGCAGTTACAGGGAATGGAGTACCTACAATGATCAGTTCTTC. Translating it yields CASSYREWSTYNDQFF.